One sample yielded the 27 T cell receptor beta chains listed below, sequenced in a study of OX40 agonist ivuxolimab in advanced cancers. TCRdb's copy holds only in-frame clones and misses some; the assay was immunoSEQ multiplex PCR. Of fewer than 85,000 clones detected, 65% to 90% appear once; the ten largest clones hold more than 0.65%. Sequenced material: CD4+ or CD8+ T cells sorted from blood, taken in a trial of the OX40 agonist ivuxolimab. The receptors originated from an adult with an advanced solid tumor such as melanoma, head and neck, liver or kidney cancer.

The CDR3 is CASSEGLRAYYGYTF. CDR3 in DNA: TGTGCCAGCAGTGAAGGGCTTCGGGCGTACTATGGCTACACCTTC. The V gene is TRBV6-1, the J gene TRBJ1-2, with D hard to call. The CDR3 totals 15 residues. Trimming pared 1 base from V and 3 bases from J, leaving 12 bases between. CDR1 is MNHNS, CDR2 SASEGT, per germline.

J is TRBJ2-7 and V is TRBV7-2; TRBD2 matches 9 bases. This CDR3 is 17 amino acids long. Germline trimming cut 2 bases from V and 0 bases from J; bases unmatched to any gene: 8. CDR1 SGHTA and CDR2 FQGNSA come from the germline V gene. This CDR3 reads CASSLTSGSGGSYEQYF. CDR3 coding DNA: TGTGCCAGCAGCTTAACTAGCGGGTCCGGGGGCTCCTACGAGCAGTACTTC.

This clone is a singleton in its sample. This chain links TRBV5-1 with TRBJ1-4; 7 nucleotides line up with TRBD1. Germline CDR1 SGHRS, CDR2 YFSETQ. The junction had 9 bases not matched to a gene; V was cut back by 3 bases and J by 7 bases. The CDR3 is made up of 15 amino acids. The CDR3 DNA is TGCGCCAGCAGCTGGGGGTTGGGACAGACTGAAAAACTGTTTTTT. As protein: CASSWGLGQTEKLFF.

This rearrangement joins TRBV19 to TRBJ2-3, with TRBD2 matching over 10 bases. The germline V gene has CDR1 LNHDA and CDR2 SQIVND (reference sequence). With 6 bases clipped from V and 4 bases from J, the junction kept 10 bases outside the gene matches. There are 16 residues in the CDR3. The chain's CDR3 is CASSQRTSGLADTQYF. CDR3 coding DNA: TGTGCCAGTAGCCAAAGGACTAGCGGTCTCGCAGATACGCAGTATTTT.

This clone was seen a single time. This chain uses TRBV6-1 with TRBJ2-5; D is unclear. Trimming stripped 5 bases from V and 0 bases from J, with 10 bases between. CDR3 length equals 14 residues. CDR1 and CDR2 from the germline V gene are MNHNS and SASEGT. The CDR3 loop is CASSSRHHQETQYF. Here the CDR3 DNA reads TGTGCCAGCAGTTCCCGACACCACCAAGAGACCCAGTACTTC.

V usage is TRBV29-1 and J usage is TRBJ2-7, with D possibly TRBD2 on 6 matching bases. CDR3 length equals 16 residues. Per germline, CDR1 SQVTM and CDR2 ANQGSEA. Deletions cut 3 bases from V and 2 bases from J, with 20 bases between. The CDR3 spells CSVDNSGLSGTYEQYF. CDR3 DNA sequence: TGCAGCGTTGATAATTCCGGACTAAGCGGCACCTACGAGCAGTACTTC.

The chain has TRBV9 and TRBJ1-4; 10 nucleotides align to TRBD1. The length of the CDR3 is 15 residues. V lost 3 bases and J lost 8; bases outside the gene matches: 7. Germline loops: CDR1 SGDLS, CDR2 YYNGEE. The CDR3 loop is CASSATGQGREKLFF. For the CDR3, the DNA is TGTGCCAGCAGCGCCACGGGACAGGGGCGAGAAAAACTGTTTTTT. The whole variable domain, filled in from reference TRBV9 and TRBJ1-4, reads DSGVTQTPKHLITATGQRVTLRCSPRSGDLSVYWYQQSLDQGLQFLIQYYNGEERAKGNILERFSAQQFPDLHSELNLSSLELGDSALYFCASSATGQGREKLFFGSGTQLSVL.

On this clone: Germline is not matched at one junction end, which may reflect a read error. CDR3 amino acids: CAWSQVRGGLKTEAFF. In DNA form, the CDR3 reads TGTGCCTGGAGCCAAGTTCGTGGAGGGCTGAAGACTGAAGCTTTCTTT. The V call is TRBV30, the J call TRBJ1-1; D not certain. CDR1 and CDR2 (germline): GTSNPN, SVGIG (reference sequence). This CDR3 comprises 16 residues.

V usage is TRBV28 and J usage is TRBJ1-2, with D possibly matching TRBD1 (5 bases). The germline V gene encodes CDR1 MDHEN and CDR2 SYDVKM. V was cut by 5 bases and J by 0 bases, with 10 bases left in between. The CDR3 totals 14 residues. DNA for the CDR3: TGTGCCAGCAGTGAGGGGTCTACTAACTATGGCTACACCTTC. As protein: CASSEGSTNYGYTF.

In its sample, this clone was seen once. This chain links TRBV6-5 with TRBJ1-3; D unclear. With 0 bases removed from V and 0 bases from J, the gap between germline ends came to 9 bases. Germline values: CDR1 MNHEY, CDR2 SVGAGI. The CDR3 length is 16 residues. CDR3 nucleotide sequence: TGTGCCAGCAGTTACTCGGCCGCCCGCTCTGGAAACACCATATATTTT. This encodes CASSYSAARSGNTIYF.

The chain carries TRBV7-9 and TRBJ2-7, with 9 bases identical to TRBD2. J was trimmed by 2 bases and V by 1 base; bases with no gene match: 3. The CDR3 has 15 amino acids. Germline values: CDR1 SEHNR, CDR2 FQNEAQ (reference sequence). The CDR3 spells CASSLGLAEAYEQYF. Here the CDR3 DNA reads TGTGCCAGCAGCTTAGGACTAGCGGAAGCCTACGAGCAGTACTTC.

V gene TRBV27 combines with J gene TRBJ2-3; the match to TRBD2 covers 9 bases. The V gene's germline CDR1 is MNHEY and CDR2 SMNVEV (reference sequence). J lost 8 bases, V lost 5 bases, and 5 bases had no gene match. The CDR3 runs to 13 residues. CDR3 coding DNA: TGTGCCAGCAGTCCGGGACTAGCTTCTACGCAGTATTTT. Protein sequence: CASSPGLASTQYF.

V and J are TRBV18 and TRBJ1-5; the match to TRBD1 covers 12 bases. Germline values: CDR1 KGHSH, CDR2 LQKENI. The CDR3 consists of 16 residues. The V gene end was trimmed by 2 bases and the J gene end by 7 bases; junction bases not matched to a gene: 6. CDR3 coding DNA: TGTGCCAGCTCACCAGCGGGACAGGGGGCCGGGCAGCCCCAGCATTTT. Protein product: CASSPAGQGAGQPQHF. The full variable domain, its missing parts supplied by reference TRBV18 and TRBJ1-5, is NAGVMQNPRHLVRRRGQEARLRCSPMKGHSHVYWYRQLPEEGLKFMVYLQKENIIDESGMPKERFSAEFPKEGPSILRIQQVVRGDSAAYFCASSPAGQGAGQPQHFGDGTRLSIL.

The chain links TRBV5-1 to TRBJ2-7; D not resolved. With 0 bases removed from V and 2 bases from J, the gap between germline ends came to 12 bases. CDR1 SGHRS and CDR2 YFSETQ come from the germline V gene. The CDR3 contains 15 residues. In DNA form, the CDR3 reads TGCGCCAGCAGCTTGGACCCCAGCCTAGCCTACGAGCAGTACTTC. Translating it yields CASSLDPSLAYEQYF.

The rearrangement links TRBV5-6 to TRBJ2-2; TRBD1 aligns across 7 bases. From germline, CDR1 is SGHDT and CDR2 YYEEEE. Trimming removed 4 bases from V and 6 bases from J; junction bases left unmatched: 12. The CDR3 loop spans 16 amino acids. CDR3 sequence reads: CASSAGQVGYAGELFF. The CDR3 coding sequence is TGTGCCAGCAGCGCCGGACAGGTCGGGTATGCCGGGGAGCTGTTTTTT.

The chain combines TRBV9 with TRBJ2-1, with D perhaps TRBD1 (6 bases). CDR3 length equals 14 residues. Trimming pared 4 bases from V and 8 bases from J, leaving 16 bases between. Germline-derived CDR1 and CDR2 are SGDLS and YYNGEE. The CDR3 DNA reads TGTGCCAGCAGCACCACGACGCAGGGGTATGAGCAGTTCTTC. Translating it yields CASSTTTQGYEQFF.

This clone was detected ten times or more. This chain joins TRBV5-1 and TRBJ1-6; D remains unclear. Between the trimmed V and J ends, which lost 4 bases and 5 bases, there was a span of 4 bases. The CDR3 has 12 residues. Looked up from germline, CDR1 is SGHRS and CDR2 is YFSETQ. The CDR3 DNA follows: TGCGCCAGCAGCAGCAATAATTCACCCCTCCACTTT. Translating it yields CASSSNNSPLHF. The full variable domain, in which reference TRBV5-1 and TRBJ1-6 provide the parts outside the CDR3, is KAGVTQTPRYLIKTRGQQVTLSCSPISGHRSVSWYQQTPGQGLQFLFEYFSETQRNKGNFPGRFSGRQFSNSRSEMNVSTLELGDSALYLCASSSNNSPLHFGNGTRLTVT.

The chain has TRBV14 and TRBJ2-5, with a weak D call TRBD1 (5 bases). Germline CDR1 reads SGHDN; CDR2 reads FVKESK. V shed 2 bases and J shed 5 bases, with 9 bases lying between them. This CDR3 contains 13 residues. CDR3 in DNA: TGTGCCAGCAGCCAACACCCAGGGGAGACCCAGTACTTC. Translation: CASSQHPGETQYF.

The V and J genes are TRBV30 and TRBJ1-5; no reliable D call. Trimming removed 0 bases from V and 2 bases from J, with 11 bases in between. The CDR3 is 15 amino acids. Germline assignment: CDR1 GTSNPN and CDR2 SVGIG (reference sequence). The CDR3 nucleotides are TGTGCCTGGAGTGTCCCGGGGTCCGGCAATCAGCCCCAGCATTTT. Encoded protein: CAWSVPGSGNQPQHF.

This clone was seen once. The chain uses TRBV19 and TRBJ2-6; D not resolved. The CDR3 covers 13 residues. Trimming pared 9 bases from V and 2 bases from J, leaving 8 bases between. Germline CDR1 LNHDA, CDR2 SQIVND (reference sequence). The CDR3 DNA sequence: TGTGCCAGCCGAGACCCTGGGGCCAACGTCCTGACTTTC. This gives the protein CASRDPGANVLTF.

The chain joins TRBV6-1 to TRBJ1-4, with a tentative D call TRBD1 (6 bases). Per germline, CDR1 MNHNS and CDR2 SASEGT. The CDR3 loop spans 20 amino acids. V lost 4 bases and J lost 6, with 30 bases in between. The CDR3 region has the DNA TGTGCCAGCAGTGCACTTGGGGGGCCCGCGGAAAAAGGGCTGGATGAAAAACTGTTTTTT. Translated: CASSALGGPAEKGLDEKLFF.

The chain uses TRBV5-4 and TRBJ2-7; 9 bases match TRBD1. V dropped 2 bases and J dropped 5; count of bases not matched to a gene: 8. The CDR3 runs 15 residues. Germline V gives CDR1 SGHNT, CDR2 YYREEE (reference sequence). This chain's CDR3 is CASSFGGQGAHEQYF. The DNA for the CDR3 is TGTGCCAGCAGCTTTGGGGGACAGGGCGCACACGAGCAGTACTTC.

V gene TRBV4-3 combines with J gene TRBJ2-1; 8 bases are a match to TRBD1. This CDR3 has 15 amino acids. Germline lookup yields CDR1 LGHNA and CDR2 YSLEER. Losses at the gene ends were 3 bases for V and 3 bases for J; bases not matched to a gene: 4. As DNA, the CDR3 is TGCGCCAGCAGCCATGACAGGGGTAACTACAATGAGCAGTTCTTC. This codes for CASSHDRGNYNEQFF.

This clone was counted a few times. The chain uses TRBV7-6 and TRBJ2-1; 8 positions match TRBD1. Germline assignment: CDR1 SGHVS and CDR2 FNYEAQ. This CDR3 comprises 15 residues. V was clipped by 5 bases and J by 8 bases; unmatched bases: 11. The CDR3 sequence is CASSLTRTGLHEQFF. The CDR3 nucleotides read TGTGCCAGCAGCCTAACGCGGACAGGGTTGCATGAGCAGTTCTTC.

V gene TRBV2 combines with J gene TRBJ2-2; a weak D match, TRBD2 (5 bases). This CDR3 spans 14 amino acids. CDR1 SNHLY and CDR2 FYNNEI come from the germline V gene. Trimming removed 7 bases from V and 0 bases from J, with 9 bases in between. The CDR3 sequence: CASIGVANTGELFF. In nucleotides, the CDR3 is TGTGCCAGCATCGGGGTTGCGAACACCGGGGAGCTGTTTTTT.

In regard to this clone: One end of the junction fails to match germline, which may point to a read error. The V call is TRBV5-1, the J call TRBJ2-1; a possible D gene is TRBD2 (6 bases). The CDR3 loop spans 14 amino acids. Germline-derived CDR1 and CDR2 are SGHRS and YFSETQ. The CDR3 reads CASVAVPSLNAQFF. The CDR3 bases are TGCGCCAGCGTAGCGGTCCCGTCCCTCAATGCGCAGTTCTTC.

This chain uses TRBV5-1 with TRBJ2-7; 7 nucleotides line up with TRBD1. Germline V gene lookup returns CDR1 SGHRS and CDR2 YFSETQ. Trimming took 4 bases from V and 5 from J; bases not matched to a gene: 9. The CDR3 spans 14 residues. In nucleotides, the CDR3 is TGCGCCAGCAGCCGACGACAGGGTCTGGACGAGCAGTACTTC. It translates to CASSRRQGLDEQYF.